A selection of T cell receptor beta chains follows, all from one sample in a study of glioma-infiltrating T cells after dendritic cell vaccination. Sequencing used immunoSEQ multiplex PCR; TCRdb keeps in-frame clones, though not all of them. The data show about 99,000 clones, with more than 70% seen just once and 5.4% held by the top ten. The sequences come from blood, collected after dendritic cell vaccination. These receptors all come from a human donor with glioblastoma. Both conserved end residues are part of each CDR3.

TRBJ1-5,TRBV28,CASRGTNSNQPQHF
TRBJ1-1,TRBV7-8,CAAREGGFNTEAFF
TRBJ2-1,TRBV6-6,CASKLKGGSSYNEQFF
TRBJ1-2,TRBV5-4,CASSETNVGQIVYGYTF
TRBJ1-1,TRBV5-1,CASSFQGVNTEAFF
TRBJ1-2,TRBV6-5,CASSYSLGQLNYGYTF
TRBJ2-5,TRBV7-3,CASSSGLAGETQYF
TRBJ2-5,TRBV4-2,CASSQDSGGGTQETQYF
TRBJ1-1,TRBV28,CASSPQTGGTEAFF
TRBJ1-1,TRBV5-1,CASSAGPVFGAEAFF
TRBJ1-2,TRBV25-1,CASSGNRVPAVYGYTF
TRBJ1-6,TRBV10-1,CASILTRSADSPLHF
TRBJ2-7,TRBV15,CATSRDPDSYEQYF
TRBJ2-5,TRBV4-1,CASSQLPTPQETQYF
TRBJ2-1,TRBV6-1,CASSRPSGNEQFF
TRBJ1-1,TRBV18,CASSPQGYSTEAFF
TRBJ2-5,TRBV5-4,CASSLGVGGGETQYF
TRBJ1-5,TRBV2,CATQAPGSNQPQHF
TRBJ1-4,TRBV7-9,CASSPVGTVLEKLFF
TRBJ2-2,TRBV27,CASSYRLGGTGELFF
TRBJ2-7,TRBV27,CASTFLGGSHHEQYF
TRBJ2-1,TRBV5-1,CASSVGQYNEQFF
TRBJ2-3,TRBV2,CASSGPPGTSGTDTQYF
TRBJ2-2,TRBV7-8,CASSLVSAGDPTGELFF
TRBJ2-1,TRBV7-3,CASSLFVSGNNEQFF
TRBJ2-7,TRBV21-1,CASSKEAGSSYEQYF
TRBJ1-2,TRBV6-5,CASSYSMGVYGYTF
TRBJ1-2,TRBV6-5,CASSYRGGGYGYTF
TRBJ2-7,TRBV19,CASSMGRDRSYEQYF